These 26 T cell receptor beta chains came from one sample sequenced in a study of cytomegalovirus exposure and HLA in healthy donors. Amplification used 60 Vbeta primers and 13 Jbeta primers. Libraries were prepared by immunoSEQ multiplex PCR; TCRdb keeps only in-frame clonotypes and omits some of them. The sample includes about 160,000 clones, approximately 80% seen only once; the top ten take approximately 6.5%. The source material was PBMCs. All receptors come from a man in his forties or fifties in good health and CMV-seropositive.

The chain combines TRBV14 with TRBJ1-6; D is unresolved. The CDR3 runs 15 residues. V lost 4 bases and J lost 0, with 7 bases in between. CDR1 is SGHDN and CDR2 is FVKESK in the germline V gene. The chain's CDR3 is CASSRGSSYNSPLHF. CDR3 nucleotides: TGTGCCAGCAGCCGAGGTAGCTCCTATAATTCACCCCTCCACTTT. The full variable domain, in which reference TRBV14 and TRBJ1-6 provide the parts outside the CDR3, is EAGVTQFPSHSVIEKGQTVTLRCDPISGHDNLYWYRRVMGKEIKFLLHFVKESKQDESGMPNNRFLAERTGGTYSTLKVQPAELEDSGVYFCASSRGSSYNSPLHFGNGTRLTVT.

This chain connects TRBV2 to TRBJ2-5; 10 bases are a match to TRBD2. Germline V gene data show CDR1 as SNHLY and CDR2 as FYNNEI. V lost 10 bases, J lost 5 bases, and 4 bases stayed unmatched. The CDR3 consists of 12 residues. This CDR3 is CATGLAVETQYF. The CDR3 region has the DNA TGTGCCACCGGACTAGCGGTCGAGACCCAGTACTTC. Supplemented by reference TRBV2 and TRBJ2-5, the full variable domain reads EPEVTQTPSHQVTQMGQEVILRCVPISNHLYFYWYRQILGQKVEFLVSFYNNEISEKSEIFDDQFSVERPDGSNFTLKIRSTKLEDSAMYFCATGLAVETQYFGPGTRLLVL.

CDR3 bases: TGTGCCAGCAATGACCCCACTAGCGTGGCCGGGGAGCTGTTTTTT. Encoded protein: CASNDPTSVAGELFF. V and J are TRBV6-1 and TRBJ2-2; 7 bases map to TRBD2. V lost 7 bases to trimming and J lost 6 bases; unmatched junction nucleotides: 11. The CDR3 consists of 15 residues. CDR1 and CDR2 from the germline V gene are MNHNS and SASEGT.

In this sample, this clone turned up once. The rearrangement uses TRBV9 and TRBJ2-2, with a tentative D call TRBD2 (5 bases). CDR1 and CDR2 (germline): SGDLS, YYNGEE. This CDR3 region has 10 residues. V lost 10 bases to trimming and J lost 6 bases, with 7 bases between them. The CDR3 DNA reads TGTGCCGACTACTCCGGGGAGCTGTTTTTT. It encodes CADYSGELFF.

V is TRBV6-1 and J is TRBJ1-1; D is unclear. The CDR3 spans 13 residues. In germline, CDR1 is MNHNS, CDR2 SASEGT. V was trimmed by 2 bases and J by 11 bases, leaving 15 bases between them. In DNA, the CDR3 is TGTGCCAGCAGTGAACGAGCGGCATTCCAGGCTTTCTTT. It translates to CASSERAAFQAFF.

The rearrangement joins TRBV7-7 to TRBJ2-2, with D possibly TRBD1 on 6 matching bases. Germline CDR1 SSHAT, CDR2 FNYEAQ (reference sequence). CDR3 size: 16 residues. Trimming shortened V by 5 bases and J by 7 bases, and 20 bases separated the two germline ends. CDR3 coding DNA: TGTGCCAGCAGCCGTGCAGGGGTTTCAGGGAACGGGGAGCTGTTTTTT. Translated: CASSRAGVSGNGELFF.

J is TRBJ2-1 and V is TRBV2; D is perhaps TRBD2 (5 bases). Trimming left V 8 bases short and J 2 bases short, with 10 bases between. The germline V gene has CDR1 SNHLY and CDR2 FYNNEI. The CDR3 length is 13 residues. For the CDR3, the DNA is TGTGCCAGCTGCAGCGGCACCTACAATGAGCAGTTCTTC. Translating it yields CASCSGTYNEQFF.

This clone was picked up one time. This chain joins TRBV5-6 and TRBJ2-1; 7 bases are shared with TRBD1. CDR1 and CDR2 from the germline V gene are SGHDT and YYEEEE. With 5 bases clipped from V and 5 bases from J, the junction kept 16 bases outside the gene matches. CDR3 length: 17 amino acids. The CDR3 nucleotides are TGTGCCAGCAGTCGGTTGGGACGACAGGGTAGGAACAATGAGCAGTTCTTC. Protein sequence: CASSRLGRQGRNNEQFF.

The chain uses TRBV5-1 and TRBJ2-3; D remains unclear. The V end lost 4 bases, the J end lost 0 bases, and 6 bases lay between the germline ends. The V gene's germline CDR1 is SGHRS and CDR2 YFSETQ. This CDR3 is built from 13 residues. The CDR3 region is CASSRGSTDTQYF. The CDR3 DNA follows: TGCGCCAGCAGCCGCGGAAGCACAGATACGCAGTATTTT.

V usage is TRBV6-5 and J usage is TRBJ1-3; D may be TRBD1 (6 bases). The V gene's germline CDR1 is MNHEY and CDR2 SVGAGI. With 5 bases removed from V and 2 bases from J, the gap between germline ends came to 13 bases. This CDR3 comprises 15 residues. The CDR3 DNA sequence: TGTGCCAGCAGTACAACACAGGGAGCTGGAAACACCATATATTTT. It translates to CASSTTQGAGNTIYF.

This clone is a singleton in its sample. The J gene is TRBJ1-1, the V gene TRBV7-9; D is perhaps TRBD1 (5 bases). There are 13 residues in the CDR3. The V and J ends lost 10 bases and 5 bases respectively, with 17 bases between them. Germline values: CDR1 SEHNR, CDR2 FQNEAQ (reference sequence). The CDR3 here is CANQGFGGTEAFF. The CDR3, as DNA: TGTGCCAACCAGGGATTTGGGGGGACTGAAGCTTTCTTT.

This clone was picked up a small number of times. The chain combines TRBV27 with TRBJ1-2; 8 positions agree with TRBD1. Per germline, CDR1 MNHEY and CDR2 SMNVEV (reference sequence). The CDR3 totals 14 residues. J gave up 7 bases and V 2 bases, and 6 bases lay outside the gene matches. In DNA form, the CDR3 reads TGTGCCAGCAGTTTAAAGCAGGGGGCGCGTGGCTACACCTTC. As protein: CASSLKQGARGYTF.

The chain uses TRBV28 and TRBJ2-7, with D tentatively TRBD1 (6 bases). CDR3 length: 17 residues. Per germline, CDR1 MDHEN and CDR2 SYDVKM. Trimming took off 6 bases at V and 2 bases at J, with 23 bases between the two ends. CDR3 nucleotide sequence: TGTGCCAGCAGCTTACCTGACGGGACACGGTCCCCCTACGAGCAGTACTTC. Translation: CASSLPDGTRSPYEQYF.

The chain couples TRBV5-6 to TRBJ1-5, with D possibly being TRBD1 (5 bases). The ends were cut back, 4 bases at V and 6 bases at J, with 11 bases in the middle. CDR1 SGHDT and CDR2 YYEEEE come from the germline V gene. CDR3 length: 13 amino acids. CDR3 protein: CASSVAGFQPQHF. CDR3 sequence (DNA): TGTGCCAGCAGCGTAGCAGGGTTTCAGCCCCAGCATTTT.

The chain has TRBV5-6 and TRBJ2-2, with 7 bases lining up with TRBD1. J gave up 0 bases and V 3 bases, and 2 bases lay outside the gene matches. The CDR3 spans 15 residues. Germline-derived CDR1 and CDR2 are SGHDT and YYEEEE. CDR3: CASSSQGSNTGELFF. The CDR3 nucleotides are TGTGCCAGCAGCTCACAGGGGTCGAACACCGGGGAGCTGTTTTTT. The full variable domain, rest sourced from reference TRBV5-6 and TRBJ2-2, is DAGVTQSPTHLIKTRGQQVTLRCSPKSGHDTVSWYQQALGQGPQFIFQYYEEEERQRGNFPDRFSGHQFPNYSSELNVNALLLGDSALYLCASSSQGSNTGELFFGEGSRLTVL.

The gene calls are TRBV9 and TRBJ2-7; 9 bases are a match to TRBD1. Germline loops: CDR1 SGDLS, CDR2 YYNGEE. The CDR3 has 17 residues. V was clipped by 0 bases and J by 4 bases; unmatched bases: 11. CDR3 region: CASSVGSSGQGLYEQYF. The CDR3 DNA follows: TGTGCCAGCAGCGTAGGAAGTTCGGGACAGGGTTTATACGAGCAGTACTTC.

This clone was observed a single time. V and J are TRBV4-2 and TRBJ2-1, with TRBD2 matching over 13 bases. This CDR3 has 17 amino acids. CDR1 is LGHNA, CDR2 YNFKEQ, per germline. The J segment lost 1 base and the V segment lost 5 bases, leaving 5 bases of the junction unmatched. The DNA for the CDR3 is TGTGCCAGCAGCGTTAGACTAGCGGGAGGATCCTACAATGAGCAGTTCTTC. Translated: CASSVRLAGGSYNEQFF.

The chain couples TRBV9 to TRBJ1-1; D call uncertain. Trimming removed 6 bases at V and 2 bases at J, with 14 bases between. Germline CDR1 and CDR2: SGDLS and YYNGEE. CDR3 length equals 14 residues. The CDR3 nucleotides are TGTGCCAGCACCCCCGGGAGGTCTAACACTGAAGCTTTCTTT. Translation gives CASTPGRSNTEAFF.

This clone was counted a single time. The V call is TRBV5-4, the J call TRBJ2-2, with 14 bases identical to TRBD2. The ends lost 4 bases at V and 6 bases at J; junction bases unmatched: 5. This CDR3 has 16 amino acids. Germline assignment: CDR1 SGHNT and CDR2 YYREEE (reference sequence). The DNA for the CDR3 is TGTGCCAGCAGCCCAGGGACTAGCGGGAGAGCCGGGGAGCTGTTTTTT. It is translated as CASSPGTSGRAGELFF.

V gene TRBV6-1 combines with J gene TRBJ1-2; 7 bases line up with TRBD1. CDR1 MNHNS and CDR2 SASEGT come from the germline V gene. The CDR3 consists of 13 residues. The J segment lost 5 bases and the V segment lost 5 bases, leaving 5 bases of the junction unmatched. CDR3 DNA: TGTGCCAGCAGTCCTGACAGGGCTTATGGCTACACCTTC. Its translation is CASSPDRAYGYTF.

The chain couples TRBV19 to TRBJ1-5; no definite D call. There are 14 residues in the CDR3. Germline V CDR1 and CDR2: LNHDA, SQIVND (reference sequence). Trimming shortened V by 6 bases and J by 5 bases, and 14 bases separated the two germline ends. CDR3 sequence (DNA): TGTGCCAGTAGGTTATCAGAGGGCTATCAGCCCCAGCATTTT. Translation: CASRLSEGYQPQHF.

This chain connects TRBV29-1 to TRBJ1-2, with TRBD1 identical over 9 bases. The trim removed 6 bases at V and 8 bases at J, leaving 22 bases unmatched. This CDR3 spans 17 amino acids. Germline V gene sequence: CDR1 SQVTM, CDR2 ANQGSEA. CDR3 bases: TGCAGCGTCACCCCCGGGACAGGGAACGGGCATATAGAGGGCTACACCTTC. Protein product: CSVTPGTGNGHIEGYTF.

The chain employs TRBV10-3 and TRBJ1-4; D possibly corresponds to TRBD1 (6 bases). Trimming shortened V by 2 bases and J by 4 bases, and 11 bases separated the two germline ends. The CDR3 runs to 15 residues. Germline values: CDR1 ENHRY, CDR2 SYGVKD. CDR3 coding DNA: TGTGCCATCAGTGAGGGACAGCTTCTTAATGAAAAACTGTTTTTT. Its protein is CAISEGQLLNEKLFF.

The table lists this clone with a count of one. The chain employs TRBV7-6 and TRBJ2-7; no clear D gene. V lost 4 bases and J 1 base, leaving 8 bases between the germline ends. Germline V CDR1 and CDR2: SGHVS, FNYEAQ. This CDR3 is built from 13 residues. The CDR3 nucleotides are TGTGCCAGCAGCTCCGGGTGGTCCTACGAGCAGTACTTC. This codes for CASSSGWSYEQYF.

The rearrangement joins TRBV30 to TRBJ1-3; 7 positions agree with TRBD1. CDR1 and CDR2 (germline): GTSNPN, SVGIG (reference sequence). With 5 bases clipped from V and 6 bases from J, the junction kept 10 bases outside the gene matches. CDR3 size: 14 residues. The CDR3 loop is CAWGDSLTKNTIYF. In DNA, the CDR3 is TGTGCCTGGGGGGACAGCCTTACGAAAAACACCATATATTTT.

As concerns this clone: At one end the junction does not follow the germline gene, possibly because of a read error. CDR3 residues: CASSATTGNTGELFF. The CDR3 DNA follows: TGTGCTAGCAGCGCAACGACAGGGAACACCGGGGAGCTGTTTTTT. J is TRBJ2-2 and V is TRBV7-7, with D maybe TRBD1 (6 bases). Per the germline V gene, CDR1 is SSHAT and CDR2 is FNYEAQ (reference sequence). There are 15 residues in the CDR3.